This T cell receptor (beta chain) was obtained from a study of blood T cell repertoires in COVID-19. Study background: Sources were T cells, B-cell-depleted T cells, or PBMCs; the material itself was cDNA or gDNA.

The repertoire was sequenced with immunoSEQ multiplex PCR; TCRdb's copy has only in-frame clones and lacks some. The sample lists 150,000 to 200,000 clones, roughly 80% occurring once. V shed 3 bases, J shed 8 bases, and the junction held 12 bases outside the gene matches. Germline V gene sequence: CDR1 LNHDA, CDR2 SQIVND (reference sequence). The length of the CDR3 is 15 residues. This clone was counted a single time. The TCR was taken from a woman aged 70-85 years with acute or convalescent COVID-19. The chain links TRBV19 to TRBJ1-2, with TRBD1 matching over 7 bases. The sample was peripheral blood. For the CDR3, the DNA is TGTGCCAGTAGTATGGTTGAGGGGGCTCATCGGGGCTACACCTTC. It specifies CASSMVEGAHRGYTF.